These T cell receptor beta chains were read from a single sample in a study of T cell changes during pregnancy in multiple sclerosis. This table comes from immunoSEQ multiplex PCR, and its TCRdb copy is limited to in-frame clones, with some not included. Counted here are approximately 43,000 clones, roughly 93% occurring once; the ten biggest clones make up approximately 8.7%. The sample here was CD8+ T cells from peripheral blood mononuclear cells, taken in the third trimester of pregnancy. These receptors all stem from a female donor with multiple sclerosis, enrolled in a pregnancy study. Both conserved end residues are part of each CDR3. D genes are given only for firm matches. Part of the rows lack a size; the others show once, few, many or a class for expanded clones.

clone size: -
D gene: TRBD1
V gene: TRBV28
J gene: TRBJ2-7
CDR3 length: 13
CDR3 DNA: TGTGCCAGCAGTTTGGGACAGTTCTACGAGCAGTACTTC
CDR3 protein: CASSLGQFYEQYF

clone size: few
D gene: -
V gene: TRBV5-4
J gene: TRBJ1-2
CDR3 length: 12
CDR3 DNA: TGTGCCAGCTGGACGGGGGGCTATGGCTACACCTTC
CDR3 protein: CASWTGGYGYTF

clone size: once
D gene: TRBD2
V gene: TRBV6-1
J gene: TRBJ2-1
CDR3 length: 15
CDR3 DNA: TGTGCCAGCCGAACTAGCGGGAGTGATTACAATGAGCAGTTCTTC
CDR3 protein: CASRTSGSDYNEQFF

clone size: -
D gene: -
V gene: TRBV6-5
J gene: TRBJ2-5
CDR3 length: 15
CDR3 DNA: TGTGCCAGCAGTTCCGGGGGAGGGGGGGAAGAGACCCAGTACTTC
CDR3 protein: CASSSGGGGEETQYF

clone size: -
D gene: TRBD2
V gene: TRBV29-1
J gene: TRBJ2-7
CDR3 length: 13
CDR3 DNA: TGCAGCGTGCTTAGCGGGAGTCTTGACGAGCAGTACTTC
CDR3 protein: CSVLSGSLDEQYF

clone size: few
D gene: -
V gene: TRBV6-5
J gene: TRBJ1-3
CDR3 length: 15
CDR3 DNA: TGTGCCAGCAGTTACTCACGGGACTCTGGAAACACCATATATTTT
CDR3 protein: CASSYSRDSGNTIYF

clone size: -
D gene: -
V gene: TRBV9
J gene: TRBJ1-1
CDR3 length: 14
CDR3 DNA: TGTGCCAGCAGCGTAGAGCACCGGAACACTGAAGCTTTCTTT
CDR3 protein: CASSVEHRNTEAFF

clone size: -
D gene: -
V gene: TRBV23-1
J gene: TRBJ2-7
CDR3 length: 14
CDR3 DNA: TGCGCCAGCAGCGGCCACAACCGGGAGTACGAGCAGTACTTC
CDR3 protein: CASSGHNREYEQYF

clone size: -
D gene: -
V gene: TRBV4-1
J gene: TRBJ2-1
CDR3 length: 14
CDR3 DNA: TGCGCCAGCAGCCAAGTCCAGCTAGCGAATGAGCAGTTCTTC
CDR3 protein: CASSQVQLANEQFF

clone size: -
D gene: TRBD2
V gene: TRBV28
J gene: TRBJ2-7
CDR3 length: 14
CDR3 DNA: TGTGCCAGCAGCCGACTAGCGGGATCCTACGAGCAGTACTTC
CDR3 protein: CASSRLAGSYEQYF

clone size: -
D gene: -
V gene: TRBV7-2
J gene: TRBJ2-7
CDR3 length: 14
CDR3 DNA: TGTGCCAGCAGCTTAGGACACATAACCTACGAGCAGTACTTC
CDR3 protein: CASSLGHITYEQYF

clone size: -
D gene: -
V gene: TRBV6-5
J gene: TRBJ2-2
CDR3 length: 14
CDR3 DNA: TGTGCCAGCAGCTACACACAGAACACCGGGGAGCTGTTTTTT
CDR3 protein: CASSYTQNTGELFF

clone size: -
D gene: TRBD2
V gene: TRBV7-9
J gene: TRBJ2-5
CDR3 length: 13
CDR3 DNA: TGTGCCAGCAGCCCAGCGGGAGCTCGAGTACAGTACTTC
CDR3 protein: CASSPAGARVQYF

clone size: -
D gene: -
V gene: TRBV9
J gene: TRBJ2-3
CDR3 length: 16
CDR3 DNA: TGTGCCAGCAGCCCCGAGGGGGGGCAAGACACAGATACGCAGTATTTT
CDR3 protein: CASSPEGGQDTDTQYF

clone size: -
D gene: -
V gene: TRBV29-1
J gene: TRBJ2-3
CDR3 length: 14
CDR3 DNA: TGCAGCGTTGATGTACCGGGAGGCACAGATACGCAGTATTTT
CDR3 protein: CSVDVPGGTDTQYF

clone size: -
D gene: -
V gene: TRBV6-1
J gene: TRBJ1-1
CDR3 length: 13
CDR3 DNA: TGTGCCAGCAGTGATCCCAGGGGCACTGAAGCTTTCTTT
CDR3 protein: CASSDPRGTEAFF

clone size: -
D gene: -
V gene: TRBV28
J gene: TRBJ1-1
CDR3 length: 11
CDR3 DNA: TGTGCCACCTCCCCGGGCACTGAAGCTTTCTTT
CDR3 protein: CATSPGTEAFF

clone size: -
D gene: -
V gene: TRBV28
J gene: TRBJ1-1
CDR3 length: 15
CDR3 DNA: TGTGCCAGCAGCCTAAGCCCGGGATTGAACACTGAAGCTTTCTTT
CDR3 protein: CASSLSPGLNTEAFF

clone size: once
D gene: TRBD2
V gene: TRBV7-8
J gene: TRBJ2-3
CDR3 length: 17
CDR3 DNA: TGTGCCAGCAGCCTCTCGGGAGGGGGGAGAGGTACAGATACGCAGTATTTT
CDR3 protein: CASSLSGGGRGTDTQYF

clone size: -
D gene: TRBD1
V gene: TRBV4-1
J gene: TRBJ1-5
CDR3 length: 16
CDR3 DNA: TGCGCCAGCAGCCAACTCGGACAGGGGGGGGGTCAGCCCCAGCATTTT
CDR3 protein: CASSQLGQGGGQPQHF

clone size: -
D gene: -
V gene: TRBV2
J gene: TRBJ2-7
CDR3 length: 12
CDR3 DNA: TGTGCCAGCAGTGACAGGATATACGAGCAGTACTTC
CDR3 protein: CASSDRIYEQYF

clone size: -
D gene: -
V gene: TRBV28
J gene: TRBJ1-1
CDR3 length: 17
CDR3 DNA: TGTGCCAGCAGTTCTCGACTGACAGGCCGACAGAACACTGAAGCTTTCTTT
CDR3 protein: CASSSRLTGRQNTEAFF

clone size: -
D gene: TRBD2
V gene: TRBV27
J gene: TRBJ2-3
CDR3 length: 16
CDR3 DNA: TGTGCCAGCAGTCAACTTTCTAGCGGGGCCACAGATACGCAGTATTTT
CDR3 protein: CASSQLSSGATDTQYF

clone size: once
D gene: -
V gene: TRBV27
J gene: TRBJ2-1
CDR3 length: 13
CDR3 DNA: TGTGCCACCTCTAGAGCAGGGAACAATGAGCAGTTCTTC
CDR3 protein: CATSRAGNNEQFF

clone size: few
D gene: -
V gene: TRBV7-9
J gene: TRBJ1-1
CDR3 length: 14
CDR3 DNA: TGTGCCAGCTTATTAGGGGGTCCCGCCACTGAAGCTTTCTTT
CDR3 protein: CASLLGGPATEAFF

clone size: -
D gene: -
V gene: TRBV2
J gene: TRBJ2-3
CDR3 length: 16
CDR3 DNA: TGTGCCAGCAGTGAAGTGACAGGACCAAGCACAGATACGCAGTATTTT
CDR3 protein: CASSEVTGPSTDTQYF

clone size: -
D gene: TRBD2
V gene: TRBV25-1
J gene: TRBJ2-3
CDR3 length: 18
CDR3 DNA: TGTGCCAGCAGTCCGGGACTAGCGGGAGGGCCTCTAGCAGATACGCAGTATTTT
CDR3 protein: CASSPGLAGGPLADTQYF

clone size: -
D gene: TRBD2
V gene: TRBV4-2
J gene: TRBJ2-3
CDR3 length: 16
CDR3 DNA: TGTGCCAGCAGAGAGAATAGCGGGAGGTTCTCAGATACGCAGTATTTT
CDR3 protein: CASRENSGRFSDTQYF

clone size: -
D gene: TRBD1
V gene: TRBV7-3
J gene: TRBJ2-1
CDR3 length: 14
CDR3 DNA: TGTGCCAGCAGCTTGGGACAGGGGATAGCTGAGCAGTTCTTC
CDR3 protein: CASSLGQGIAEQFF

clone size: -
D gene: -
V gene: TRBV27
J gene: TRBJ2-7
CDR3 length: 14
CDR3 DNA: TGTGCCAGCAGTTATGGGCCGCTCTCCTACGAGCAGTACTTC
CDR3 protein: CASSYGPLSYEQYF

clone size: -
D gene: TRBD1
V gene: TRBV15
J gene: TRBJ1-1
CDR3 length: 16
CDR3 DNA: TGTGCCACCAGCAGAGGGTCAGGGGGTTTGAACACTGAAGCTTTCTTT
CDR3 protein: CATSRGSGGLNTEAFF

clone size: -
D gene: TRBD1
V gene: TRBV5-6
J gene: TRBJ1-1
CDR3 length: 14
CDR3 DNA: TGTGCCAGCAGCGGGACAGGGAACGGCACTGAAGCTTTCTTT
CDR3 protein: CASSGTGNGTEAFF

clone size: -
D gene: TRBD1
V gene: TRBV4-3
J gene: TRBJ2-1
CDR3 length: 13
CDR3 DNA: TGCGCCAGCAGCCAAGGGACAGGCGGTGAGCAGTTCTTC
CDR3 protein: CASSQGTGGEQFF

clone size: once
D gene: -
V gene: TRBV28
J gene: TRBJ2-7
CDR3 length: 13
CDR3 DNA: TGTGCCAGCAGTTTTATTGTCGCCTACGAGCAGTACTTC
CDR3 protein: CASSFIVAYEQYF

clone size: -
D gene: TRBD2
V gene: TRBV4-2
J gene: TRBJ2-3
CDR3 length: 18
CDR3 DNA: TGTGCCAGCAGCCAAGACCCGGCACTAGCGGGAGTGACAGATACGCAGTATTTT
CDR3 protein: CASSQDPALAGVTDTQYF

clone size: few
D gene: TRBD1
V gene: TRBV15
J gene: TRBJ1-1
CDR3 length: 18
CDR3 DNA: TGTGCCACCAGCAGAGATCAGGTGACAGGGGGCATGAGCACTGAAGCTTTCTTT
CDR3 protein: CATSRDQVTGGMSTEAFF

clone size: -
D gene: -
V gene: TRBV5-6
J gene: TRBJ2-2
CDR3 length: 17
CDR3 DNA: TGTGCCAGCAGCTTTCTAGCCGGGGAGGCGAACACCGGGGAGCTGTTTTTT
CDR3 protein: CASSFLAGEANTGELFF

clone size: -
D gene: -
V gene: TRBV11-2
J gene: TRBJ2-7
CDR3 length: 15
CDR3 DNA: TGTGCCAGCAGCTTAAGTCGGACATCGAACTACGAGCAGTACTTC
CDR3 protein: CASSLSRTSNYEQYF

clone size: -
D gene: TRBD1
V gene: TRBV7-2
J gene: TRBJ2-7
CDR3 length: 13
CDR3 DNA: TGTGCCAGCAGCGGGGACAGGGACTACGAGCAGTACTTC
CDR3 protein: CASSGDRDYEQYF

clone size: -
D gene: TRBD1
V gene: TRBV7-9
J gene: TRBJ1-1
CDR3 length: 13
CDR3 DNA: TGTGCCAGCAGCTCAGGGGGCTACACTGAAGCTTTCTTT
CDR3 protein: CASSSGGYTEAFF

clone size: -
D gene: -
V gene: TRBV4-3
J gene: TRBJ2-7
CDR3 length: 15
CDR3 DNA: TGCGCCAGCAGCCAAGGATTCAGTGGGACTTACGAGCAGTACTTC
CDR3 protein: CASSQGFSGTYEQYF

clone size: -
D gene: TRBD2
V gene: TRBV19
J gene: TRBJ2-5
CDR3 length: 17
CDR3 DNA: TGTGCCAGTACCATTGTCGGGCTAGCGGGACCCCAAGAGACCCAGTACTTC
CDR3 protein: CASTIVGLAGPQETQYF

clone size: -
D gene: -
V gene: TRBV7-8
J gene: TRBJ2-3
CDR3 length: 12
CDR3 DNA: TGTGCCAGCAGCGAAGCCGTAGATACGCAGTATTTT
CDR3 protein: CASSEAVDTQYF

clone size: -
D gene: TRBD1
V gene: TRBV5-1
J gene: TRBJ1-2
CDR3 length: 13
CDR3 DNA: TGCGCCAGCAGCTATGGACAGGGCGCGGGCTACACCTTC
CDR3 protein: CASSYGQGAGYTF

clone size: -
D gene: -
V gene: TRBV7-2
J gene: TRBJ1-2
CDR3 length: 13
CDR3 DNA: TGTGCCAGCAGCTTAGAGAGTAACTATGGCTACACCTTC
CDR3 protein: CASSLESNYGYTF

clone size: -
D gene: -
V gene: TRBV25-1
J gene: TRBJ2-7
CDR3 length: 13
CDR3 DNA: TGTGCCAGCAGTGAAACCGGAGCCAACGAGCAGTACTTC
CDR3 protein: CASSETGANEQYF

clone size: medium-sized
D gene: TRBD2
V gene: TRBV30
J gene: TRBJ2-2
CDR3 length: 15
CDR3 DNA: TGTGCCTGGAGTGTAGGAGGGAGGGCCACCGGGGAGCTGTTTTTT
CDR3 protein: CAWSVGGRATGELFF

clone size: -
D gene: TRBD1
V gene: TRBV5-1
J gene: TRBJ2-3
CDR3 length: 14
CDR3 DNA: TGCGCCAGCAGTGACAGGGATTCCACAGATACGCAGTATTTT
CDR3 protein: CASSDRDSTDTQYF

clone size: -
D gene: TRBD2
V gene: TRBV19
J gene: TRBJ2-1
CDR3 length: 15
CDR3 DNA: TGTGCCAGTAGTACCGGGACTAGAGGGTACAATGAGCAGTTCTTC
CDR3 protein: CASSTGTRGYNEQFF

clone size: -
D gene: TRBD1
V gene: TRBV7-9
J gene: TRBJ1-4
CDR3 length: 15
CDR3 DNA: TGTGCCAGCAGCCCAACCCAGGGGGCTAATGAAAAACTGTTTTTT
CDR3 protein: CASSPTQGANEKLFF

clone size: -
D gene: -
V gene: TRBV27
J gene: TRBJ1-5
CDR3 length: 14
CDR3 DNA: TGTGCCAGCAGTTTACAGGGTGGAAATCAGCCCCAGCATTTT
CDR3 protein: CASSLQGGNQPQHF

clone size: -
D gene: -
V gene: TRBV27
J gene: TRBJ2-1
CDR3 length: 14
CDR3 DNA: TGTGCCAGCAGTTTATTCTTCGGGTACAATGAGCAGTTCTTC
CDR3 protein: CASSLFFGYNEQFF

clone size: -
D gene: TRBD1
V gene: TRBV6-5
J gene: TRBJ1-1
CDR3 length: 14
CDR3 DNA: TGTACCAGCAGTTACGGGGGACAGGTTACTGAAGCTTTCTTT
CDR3 protein: CTSSYGGQVTEAFF

clone size: -
D gene: TRBD1
V gene: TRBV5-1
J gene: TRBJ2-7
CDR3 length: 15
CDR3 DNA: TGCGCCAGCAGCTGGACAGGGCTACACTCCTACGAGCAGTACTTC
CDR3 protein: CASSWTGLHSYEQYF

clone size: -
D gene: TRBD2
V gene: TRBV6-4
J gene: TRBJ2-2
CDR3 length: 14
CDR3 DNA: TGTGCCAGCAGTGACCCAGCGGGAGCCGGGGAGCTGTTTTTT
CDR3 protein: CASSDPAGAGELFF

clone size: -
D gene: TRBD1
V gene: TRBV15
J gene: TRBJ2-7
CDR3 length: 14
CDR3 DNA: TGTGCCACCAGCGGCCGGGACAGGGTCGACGAGCAGTACTTC
CDR3 protein: CATSGRDRVDEQYF

clone size: -
D gene: TRBD2
V gene: TRBV4-3
J gene: TRBJ2-1
CDR3 length: 19
CDR3 DNA: TGCGCCAGCAGCCAAGGACCCCCCACTAGCGGTAGAAGGTACAATGAGCAGTTCTTC
CDR3 protein: CASSQGPPTSGRRYNEQFF

clone size: -
D gene: -
V gene: TRBV20-1
J gene: TRBJ2-1
CDR3 length: 11
CDR3 DNA: TGCAGTGCTAGCAGCTACAATGAGCAGTTCTTC
CDR3 protein: CSASSYNEQFF

clone size: -
D gene: TRBD2
V gene: TRBV11-2
J gene: TRBJ2-1
CDR3 length: 15
CDR3 DNA: TGTGCCAGCAGCTTATCTAGCGGGATGGGATATGAGCAGTTCTTC
CDR3 protein: CASSLSSGMGYEQFF